The following is a T cell receptor beta chain sequence with its context. Its cognate antigen has yet to be identified. There are no base qualities to consult, and no much larger clone falls within one base. This sample is part of a study of T cell responses to AZD1222 COVID-19 vaccine (dated by TCRdb to the early 2020s). Background on the whole study: AZD1222 recipients whose second dose came at about 4 weeks and those whose second dose came at about 12 weeks were combined into one group, since spike-specific TCR depth and breadth did not differ between the two schedules. A total of around 240 trial participants underwent TCR sequencing, of whom more than 200 had received two doses of AZD1222 and around 25 had received two doses of the MenACWY control vaccine. Trial participants were enrolled into age subgroups of 18-55, 56-69 and 70-plus years, which contained approximately 150, 30 and 60 TCR-sequenced participants, respectively.

The CDR3 regions of human TCRbeta chains were analyzed by immunosequencing. As for how the authors treated the data: Repertoire TCRs were matched against a reference library of SARS-CoV-2-specific TCRs generated with the MIRA antigen-specificity platform. Breadth was defined as the fraction of unique TCRs that were SARS-CoV-2-associated, and depth was defined as the fraction of total T cells that were SARS-CoV-2-associated. Each spike-specific TCR was assigned to its reactive spike region and to a CD4 or CD8 class using the MIRA data. Log10-transformed breadth and depth values were compared by one-way ANOVA with Sidak's multiple comparisons tests. The clones in this table, taken by TCRdb from immuneACCESS, are in-frame only. Not every clone is retained; where verified, under half of the shortfall comes from an unresolved V gene, and the cause of the rest is unknown. The V and J calls and clone size were taken over from that table, and D and trimming were inferred from the DNA. The sample has more than 80,000 clones on record, roughly nine tenths of them singletons. The top ten constitute around 5.1% of the sample.

Via the germline V gene (reference sequence), CDR1 is GTSNPN and CDR2 SVGIG. The CDR3 sequence holds 15 residues, the cysteine and phenylalanine included. Kept here is only the CDR3 DNA, which spans 45 bases and is read in frame from base 1. At the junction V is shortened by 0 bases and J by 0 bases, with 8 bases in between. General findings and caveats noted by the study authors: Nearly half of unique spike-specific TCRs reportedly recognized epitopes outside regions mutated in the B.1.351 and B.1.1.7 variants. After two AZD1222 doses, spike-specific TCR breadth and depth were significantly higher than at day 0 and than in MenACWY recipients. Because no samples from the day 14 peak response were available, repertoires could be characterized only after the peak T cell response. CD4 TCRs associated with the vaccine covered the entire spike protein, and the dominant responses were in regions 160-218 and 743-854. Conclusions about previously exposed vaccinees are limited because only six or seven AZD1222 recipients were SARS-CoV-2 seropositive at baseline. Participants were mostly white British, with more females than males. The authors suggested clonal diversity may have been underestimated. In the small 56-69-year group, the increase in depth fell short of significance, most likely because of low power.

The time point label, read with the paper, signifies: baseline before first vaccination. Samples from vaccinated people were obtained from the UK trials COV001 and COV002, which included a single-blind randomized controlled phase 2/3 trial of AZD1222 (ChAdOx1 nCoV-19) in healthy adults. For TCRbeta chain sequencing, PBMC samples were collected from trial participants at day 0 and at day 28 after the second dose. The source is an adult in good health. The sample was peripheral blood, taken on day 0 of AZD1222 vaccination. The rearranged chain carries TRBV30 and TRBJ2-2, with an unclear D gene assignment. In nucleotide form, the sequence is TGTGCCTGGAGTGTACTTTTCCCGAACACCGGGGAGCTGTTTTTT. It translates to CAWSVLFPNTGELFF.